This T cell receptor (beta chain) appears in the sequencing data of a study of OX40 agonist ivuxolimab in advanced cancers. Libraries were prepared by immunoSEQ multiplex PCR; TCRdb keeps only in-frame clonotypes and omits some of them. The sample includes tens of thousands of clones, approximately 91% seen only once; the top ten take roughly 18%. This CDR3 is 14 amino acids long. With 5 bases clipped from V and 1 base from J, the junction kept 4 bases outside the gene matches. Germline V gene sequence: CDR1 MNHEY, CDR2 SMNVEV (reference sequence). The sequence came from an adult with an advanced solid tumor such as melanoma, head and neck, liver or kidney cancer. This rearrangement joins TRBV27 to TRBJ2-7, with TRBD2 identical over 8 bases. The sequences come from CD4+ or CD8+ T cells sorted from blood, collected in a trial of the OX40 agonist ivuxolimab. The CDR3 coding sequence is TGTGCCAGCAGTAAACTAGCGGATTCCTACGAGCAGTACTTC. Translating it yields CASSKLADSYEQYF.